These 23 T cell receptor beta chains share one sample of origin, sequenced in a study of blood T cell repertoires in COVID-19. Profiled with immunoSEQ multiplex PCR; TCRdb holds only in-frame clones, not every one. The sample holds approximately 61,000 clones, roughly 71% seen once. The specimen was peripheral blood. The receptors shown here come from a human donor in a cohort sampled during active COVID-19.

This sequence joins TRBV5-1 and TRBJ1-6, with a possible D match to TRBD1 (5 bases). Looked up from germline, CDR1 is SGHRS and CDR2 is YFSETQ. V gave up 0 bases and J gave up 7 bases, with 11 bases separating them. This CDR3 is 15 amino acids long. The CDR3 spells CASSLVAGINSPLHF. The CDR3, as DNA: TGCGCCAGCAGCTTGGTGGCAGGGATCAATTCACCCCTCCACTTT.

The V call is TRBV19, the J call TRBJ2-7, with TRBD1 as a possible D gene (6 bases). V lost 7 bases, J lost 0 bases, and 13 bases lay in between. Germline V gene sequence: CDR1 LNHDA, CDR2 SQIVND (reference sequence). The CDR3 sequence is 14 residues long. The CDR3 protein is CASNPGTHSYEQYF. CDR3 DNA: TGTGCCAGTAACCCCGGGACACACTCCTACGAGCAGTACTTC.

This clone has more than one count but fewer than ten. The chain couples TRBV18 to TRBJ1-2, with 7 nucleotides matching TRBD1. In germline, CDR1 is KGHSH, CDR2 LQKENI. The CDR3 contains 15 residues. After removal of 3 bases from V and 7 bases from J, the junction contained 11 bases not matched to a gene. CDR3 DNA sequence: TGTGCCAGCTCACCCTCTATAGACAGGGTACTTGGCTACACCTTC. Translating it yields CASSPSIDRVLGYTF.

The CDR3 DNA sequence: TGTGCCAGCAGCTCTGGGACTAGCGGGAGGGGCCAGTACTTC. Protein: CASSSGTSGRGQYF. The rearrangement links TRBV11-2 to TRBJ2-7; TRBD2 aligns across 16 bases. Losses at the gene ends were 4 bases for V and 10 bases for J; bases not matched to a gene: 4. The CDR3 has 14 amino acids. Germline CDR1 reads SGHAT; CDR2 reads FQNNGV.

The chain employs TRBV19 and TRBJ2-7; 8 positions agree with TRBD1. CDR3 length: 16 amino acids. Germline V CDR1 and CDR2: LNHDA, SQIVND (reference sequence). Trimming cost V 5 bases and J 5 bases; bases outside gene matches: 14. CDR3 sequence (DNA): TGTGCCAGTAGTCTCTCTCGGACAGGGTTCTTCAACGAGCAGTACTTC. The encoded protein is CASSLSRTGFFNEQYF.

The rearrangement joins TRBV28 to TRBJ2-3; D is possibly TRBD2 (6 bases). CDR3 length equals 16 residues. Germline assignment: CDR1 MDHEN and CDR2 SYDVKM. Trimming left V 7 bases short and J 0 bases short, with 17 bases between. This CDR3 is CASTLGGFGSTDTQYF. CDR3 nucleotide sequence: TGTGCCAGCACCCTCGGGGGTTTTGGGAGCACAGATACGCAGTATTTT. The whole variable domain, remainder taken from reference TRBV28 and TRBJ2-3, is DVKVTQSSRYLVKRTGEKVFLECVQDMDHENMFWYRQDPGLGLRLIYFSYDVKMKEKGDIPEGYSVSREKKERFSLILESASTNQTSMYLCASTLGGFGSTDTQYFGPGTRLTVL.

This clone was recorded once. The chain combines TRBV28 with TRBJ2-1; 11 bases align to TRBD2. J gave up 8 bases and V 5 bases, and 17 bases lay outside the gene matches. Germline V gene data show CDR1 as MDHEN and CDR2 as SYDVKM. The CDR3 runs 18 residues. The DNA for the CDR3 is TGTGCCAGCAGTGGGTTGACTAGCGGGACCTCCCACCCGGATGAGCAGTTCTTC. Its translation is CASSGLTSGTSHPDEQFF.

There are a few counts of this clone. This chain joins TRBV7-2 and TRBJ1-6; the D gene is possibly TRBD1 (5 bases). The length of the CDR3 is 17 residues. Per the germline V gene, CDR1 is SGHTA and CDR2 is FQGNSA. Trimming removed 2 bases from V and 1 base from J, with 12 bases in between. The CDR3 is CASSLNGRGSYNSPLHF. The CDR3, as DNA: TGTGCCAGCAGCTTAAATGGCCGGGGGTCCTATAATTCACCCCTCCACTTT.

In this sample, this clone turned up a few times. CDR3 DNA sequence: TGTGCCAGCAGCGCTTCCGGGACACGCGTATCAGATACGCAGTATTTT. It is translated as CASSASGTRVSDTQYF. The chain carries TRBV9 and TRBJ2-3; D may be TRBD1 (6 bases). This CDR3 has 16 amino acids. Looked up from germline, CDR1 is SGDLS and CDR2 is YYNGEE. Trimming took 3 bases from V and 4 from J, leaving 18 bases between them.

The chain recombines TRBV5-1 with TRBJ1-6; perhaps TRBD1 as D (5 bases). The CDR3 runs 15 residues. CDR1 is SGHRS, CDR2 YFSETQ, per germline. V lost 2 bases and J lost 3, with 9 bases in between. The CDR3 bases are TGCGCCAGCAGCTTAAGGACAAACTATAATTCACCCCTCCACTTT. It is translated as CASSLRTNYNSPLHF.

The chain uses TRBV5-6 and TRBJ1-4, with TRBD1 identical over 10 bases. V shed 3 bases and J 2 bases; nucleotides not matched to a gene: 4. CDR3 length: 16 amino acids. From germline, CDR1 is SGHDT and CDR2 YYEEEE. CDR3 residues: CASSSRQGATNEKLFF. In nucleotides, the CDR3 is TGTGCCAGCAGCTCCAGACAGGGGGCGACTAATGAAAAACTGTTTTTT. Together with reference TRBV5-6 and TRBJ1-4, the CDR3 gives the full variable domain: DAGVTQSPTHLIKTRGQQVTLRCSPKSGHDTVSWYQQALGQGPQFIFQYYEEEERQRGNFPDRFSGHQFPNYSSELNVNALLLGDSALYLCASSSRQGATNEKLFFGSGTQLSVL.

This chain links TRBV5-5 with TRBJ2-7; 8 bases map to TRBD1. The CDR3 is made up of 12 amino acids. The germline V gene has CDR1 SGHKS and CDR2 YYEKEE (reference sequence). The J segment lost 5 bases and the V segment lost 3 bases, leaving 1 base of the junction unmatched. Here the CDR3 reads CASSWTGNEQYF. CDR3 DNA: TGTGCCAGCAGCTGGACAGGGAACGAGCAGTACTTC.

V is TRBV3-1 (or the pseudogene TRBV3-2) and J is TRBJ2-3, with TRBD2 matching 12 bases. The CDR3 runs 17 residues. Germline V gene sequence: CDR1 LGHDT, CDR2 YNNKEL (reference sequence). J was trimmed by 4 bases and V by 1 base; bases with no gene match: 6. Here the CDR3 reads CASSQGALAGGADTQYF. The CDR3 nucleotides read TGTGCCAGCAGCCAAGGAGCACTAGCGGGAGGCGCAGATACGCAGTATTTT.

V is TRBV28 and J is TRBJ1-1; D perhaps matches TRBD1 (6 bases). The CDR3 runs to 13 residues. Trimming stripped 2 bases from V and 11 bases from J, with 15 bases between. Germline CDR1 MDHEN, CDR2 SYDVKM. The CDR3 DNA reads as TGTGCCAGCAGTTTAAGGAGAGCAGGGGCCGCTTTCTTT. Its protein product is CASSLRRAGAAFF.

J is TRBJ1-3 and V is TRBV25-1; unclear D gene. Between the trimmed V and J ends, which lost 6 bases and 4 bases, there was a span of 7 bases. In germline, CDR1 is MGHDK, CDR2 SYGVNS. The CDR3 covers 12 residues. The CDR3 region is CASRNSGNTIYF. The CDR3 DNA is TGTGCCAGCAGGAACTCGGGAAACACCATATATTTT.

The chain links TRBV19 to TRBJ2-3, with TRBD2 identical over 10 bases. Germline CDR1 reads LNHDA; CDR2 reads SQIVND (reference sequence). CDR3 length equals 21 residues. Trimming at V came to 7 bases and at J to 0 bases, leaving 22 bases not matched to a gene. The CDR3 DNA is TGTGCCAGTATTGATCGGAGGGGGCGGCTAGCGGGAGTGTGGAGCACAGATACGCAGTATTTT. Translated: CASIDRRGRLAGVWSTDTQYF.

CDR3 bases: TGTGCCAGCAGCCCACAGCCGGAAGGTACGCAGTATTTT. Protein product: CASSPQPEGTQYF. J is TRBJ2-3 and V is TRBV7-3; D uncertain. The CDR3 spans 13 residues. Germline-derived CDR1 and CDR2 are SGHTA and FQGTGA. The V and J ends lost 5 bases and 8 bases respectively, with 14 bases between them.

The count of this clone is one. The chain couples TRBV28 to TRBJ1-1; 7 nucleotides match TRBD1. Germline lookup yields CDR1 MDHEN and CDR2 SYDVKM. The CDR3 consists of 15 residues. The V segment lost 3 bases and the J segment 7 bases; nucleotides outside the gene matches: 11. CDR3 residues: CASSFPRTGGGEAFF. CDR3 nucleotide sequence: TGTGCCAGCAGTTTCCCCCGGACAGGAGGGGGTGAAGCTTTCTTT.

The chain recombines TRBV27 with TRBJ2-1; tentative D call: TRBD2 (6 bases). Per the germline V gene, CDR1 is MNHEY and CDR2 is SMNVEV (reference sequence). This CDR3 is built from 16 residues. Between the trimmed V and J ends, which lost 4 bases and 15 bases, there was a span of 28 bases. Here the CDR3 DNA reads TGTGCCAGCAGTTCCAACTCGGGACTGAAGGGCCTCTCGCCGTTCTTC. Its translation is CASSSNSGLKGLSPFF.

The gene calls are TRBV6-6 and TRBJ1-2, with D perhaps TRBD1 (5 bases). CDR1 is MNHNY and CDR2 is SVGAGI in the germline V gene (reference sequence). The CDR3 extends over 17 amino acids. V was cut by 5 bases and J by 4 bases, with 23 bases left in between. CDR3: CASSPRGGTTRSYGYTF. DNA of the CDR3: TGTGCCAGCAGTCCCCGGGGGGGGACGACTCGTAGCTATGGCTACACCTTC.

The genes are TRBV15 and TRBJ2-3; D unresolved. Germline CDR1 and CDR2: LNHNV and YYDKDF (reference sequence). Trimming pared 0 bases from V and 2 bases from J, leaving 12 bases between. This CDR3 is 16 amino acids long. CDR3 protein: CATSRDLITPTDTQYF. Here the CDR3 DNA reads TGTGCCACCAGCAGAGATCTAATTACCCCCACAGATACGCAGTATTTT.

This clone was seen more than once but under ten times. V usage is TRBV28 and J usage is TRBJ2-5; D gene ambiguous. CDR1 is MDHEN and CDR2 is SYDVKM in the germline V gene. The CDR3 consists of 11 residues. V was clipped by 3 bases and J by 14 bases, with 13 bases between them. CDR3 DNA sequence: TGTGCCAGCAGTTTTAGTTTTATGGTCTACTTC. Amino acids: CASSFSFMVYF.

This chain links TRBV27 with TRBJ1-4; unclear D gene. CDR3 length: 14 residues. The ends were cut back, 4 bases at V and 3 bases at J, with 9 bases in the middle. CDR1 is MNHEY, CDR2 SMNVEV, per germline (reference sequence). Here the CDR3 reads CASSSLSANEKLFF. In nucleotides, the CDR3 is TGTGCCAGCAGTTCCCTTTCGGCTAATGAAAAACTGTTTTTT. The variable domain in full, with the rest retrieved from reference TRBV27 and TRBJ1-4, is EAQVTQNPRYLITVTGKKLTVTCSQNMNHEYMSWYRQDPGLGLRQIYYSMNVEVTDKGDVPEGYKVSRKEKRNFPLILESPSPNQTSLYFCASSSLSANEKLFFGSGTQLSVL.